This TCR beta chain was identified during a study of tissue T cells after allogeneic stem cell transplantation. Study details: Pre-transplant PBMCs were recipient-derived, available from about 5 GVHD patients. Study observations and caveats: Which tissue TCRs were alloreactive or antigen-specific was not determined. Some clones might be persisting host cells. Tissue-detected TCR repertoire was only partly captured by blood and spleen T cells.

Points on this clone: Its antigen is not identified.

TCRdb's copy holds only in-frame clones and misses some; the assay was immunoSEQ multiplex PCR. This sample has fewer than 30,000 clones, with 65% to 90% found just once. The CDR3 is 15 residues long. CDR1 and CDR2 (germline): MDHEN, SYDVKM. Deletions cut 6 bases from V and 8 bases from J, with 19 bases between. The receptor's source is a woman aged 18 to 50 who later had graft-versus-host disease after an allogeneic stem cell transplant. The source was blood, collected before transplantation. V is TRBV28 and J is TRBJ1-4; tentative D call: TRBD1 (6 bases). The CDR3 sequence is CASRGGRWGYEKLFF. CDR3 bases: TGTGCCAGCAGGGGGGGGCGTTGGGGATACGAAAAACTGTTTTTT.